The text below deals with one TCR beta chain. What it binds is unknown. The sample belongs to a study of vaccination and CD4 T cells after COVID-19. Study details: Convalescent donors were composed of six males and four females, of whom two were Hispanic. Overlapping peptides covering the spike proteins of SARS-CoV-2, HCoV-NL63, HCoV-OC43 and HCoV-229E were added to stimulate cells.

The germline CDR1 and CDR2 sequences are MNHEY and SMNVEV (reference sequence). Trimming took 5 bases from V and 4 from J, leaving 12 bases between them. This CDR3 comprises 14 residues. Treatment denoted: approximately nine-day PBMC culture with coronavirus spike peptide pools or control peptides (ViraFEST assay). CD4+ T cells of the unexposed donor were collected before the COVID-19 pandemic (2011-2018). Once peptide pools had expanded antigen-specific T cells, ViraFEST sequenced TCRs. After being plated at two million per well, PBMCs were cultured with 9.5 to 10 IU/ml IL-2 and 10 ug/ml peptide pools. Cultured CD4+ T-cell DNA underwent Oncomine TCR Beta short-read sequencing. Via MiXCR, TCRdb re-called the PCR reads, giving one row per CDR3 protein. Here the sample spans 9,000 to 10,000 distinct CDR3 sequences, around two fifths being singletons.

The sequence came from a human donor in good health. The chain employs TRBV27 and TRBJ1-5; weak D call: TRBD1 (5 bases). Sequenced sample: CD4+ T cells from blood, cultured in vitro. CDR3 loop: CASSNTGANQPQHF. The CDR3 DNA is TGTGCCAGCAGTAACACCGGGGCGAATCAGCCCCAGCATTTT.